Each of the 9 T cell receptor beta chains below was sequenced from the same sample in a study of T cell responses to AZD1222 COVID-19 vaccine. Assay used: immunoSEQ multiplex PCR; TCRdb lists only in-frame clones, some missing. Of 250,000 to 300,000 clones in the sample, 94% are singletons; the top ten hold around 0.58%. The specimen was peripheral blood, collected 28 days after the second AZD1222 dose. The receptor set was obtained from an adult who received the AZD1222 COVID-19 vaccine.

This sequence joins TRBV29-1 and TRBJ1-1, with D unresolved. Germline CDR1 reads SQVTM; CDR2 reads ANQGSEA. The CDR3 sequence is 12 residues long. Trimming removed 1 base at V and 1 base at J, with 4 bases between. CDR3 sequence (DNA): TGCAGCGTTGAAGGGAGGAACACTGAAGCTTTCTTT. Its translation is CSVEGRNTEAFF.

The rearrangement uses TRBV4-1 and TRBJ2-3; D is ambiguous. Germline V lookup: CDR1 MGHRA, CDR2 YSYEKL. The CDR3 covers 17 residues. The V end lost 1 base, the J end lost 0 bases, and 14 bases lay between the germline ends. The CDR3 coding sequence is TGCGCCAGCAGCCAAGGTCGCGTTGGGGTGAGCACAGATACGCAGTATTTT. It encodes CASSQGRVGVSTDTQYF.

The rearrangement joins TRBV2 to TRBJ1-4; no reliable D call. Germline CDR1 is SNHLY and CDR2 is FYNNEI. The CDR3 covers 11 residues. Trimming took 8 bases from V and 7 from J, leaving 8 bases between them. The CDR3 bases are TGTGCCAGCGCCGTGGGTGAAAAACTGTTTTTT. It encodes CASAVGEKLFF. The variable domain in full, with the rest retrieved from reference TRBV2 and TRBJ1-4, is EPEVTQTPSHQVTQMGQEVILRCVPISNHLYFYWYRQILGQKVEFLVSFYNNEISEKSEIFDDQFSVERPDGSNFTLKIRSTKLEDSAMYFCASAVGEKLFFGSGTQLSVL.

The gene calls are TRBV4-2 and TRBJ1-2, with 7 bases lining up with TRBD1. This CDR3 is built from 13 residues. V shed 6 bases, J shed 2 bases, and the junction held 3 bases outside the gene matches. Germline CDR1 is LGHNA and CDR2 is YNFKEQ. As DNA, the CDR3 is TGTGCCAGCAGTGCGACAGGGAACTATGGCTACACCTTC. Residues: CASSATGNYGYTF.

The J gene is TRBJ1-4, the V gene TRBV28; a weak D match, TRBD1 (5 bases). CDR1 and CDR2 from the germline V gene are MDHEN and SYDVKM. V lost 2 bases and J lost 7, with 17 bases in between. The CDR3 extends over 16 amino acids. CDR3 coding DNA: TGTGCCAGCAGTTTAAATCAACCGGGGGTCAGTGAAAAACTGTTTTTT. Protein: CASSLNQPGVSEKLFF.

The rearrangement links TRBV28 to TRBJ2-7, with 7 bases fitting TRBD1. The germline gives CDR1 MDHEN, CDR2 SYDVKM. CDR3 length equals 14 residues. Germline trimming cut 6 bases from V and 0 bases from J; bases unmatched to any gene: 5. The CDR3 DNA reads TGTGCCAGCAGAACGACAGGGTCCTCCTACGAGCAGTACTTC. It is translated as CASRTTGSSYEQYF.

The count of this clone is one. V gene TRBV5-4 combines with J gene TRBJ1-1; TRBD1 agrees at 7 bases. Trimming at V came to 5 bases and at J to 0 bases, leaving 13 bases not matched to a gene. Per the germline V gene, CDR1 is SGHNT and CDR2 is YYREEE (reference sequence). This CDR3 spans 17 amino acids. CDR3 bases: TGTGCCAGCAGGTTACGCTCAGGGGGAATCATGAACACTGAAGCTTTCTTT. It encodes CASRLRSGGIMNTEAFF.

The chain has TRBV18 and TRBJ2-7; 7 nucleotides line up with TRBD1. The germline V gene has CDR1 KGHSH and CDR2 LQKENI. V shed 5 bases, J shed 3 bases, and the junction held 10 bases outside the gene matches. The CDR3 has 15 residues. The chain's CDR3 is CASSAGAQGDYEQYF. CDR3 nucleotide sequence: TGTGCCAGCTCAGCCGGAGCGCAGGGGGACTACGAGCAGTACTTC.

J is TRBJ2-3 and V is TRBV12-3 or TRBV12-4; D remains unclear. The V end was cut by 6 bases, the J end by 6 bases, with 13 bases between. There are 13 residues in the CDR3. The CDR3 DNA is TGTGCCAGCAGGGACGGCACCTGGGATACGCAGTATTTT. It yields the protein CASRDGTWDTQYF.